The next 28 T cell receptor beta chains were all read from a single sample in a study of cytomegalovirus exposure and HLA in healthy donors. With 60 Vbeta and 13 Jbeta primers, the PCR was carried out. TCRdb's copy holds only in-frame clones and misses some; the assay was immunoSEQ multiplex PCR. The sample includes 150,000 or so clones, 82% of them seen just once. The material sequenced was PBMCs. The receptors shown here come from a man in his thirties or forties in good health and CMV-seropositive.

This sequence joins TRBV2 and TRBJ2-7; 10 bases align to TRBD2. Germline V gene data show CDR1 as SNHLY and CDR2 as FYNNEI. Trimming cost V 6 bases and J 3 bases; bases outside gene matches: 5. The CDR3 runs 14 residues. The CDR3 bases are TGTGCCAGCAGCCTAGCGGGAGTAGGCTACGAGCAGTACTTC. Its protein product is CASSLAGVGYEQYF.

The chain is built from TRBV15 and TRBJ2-7; 12 nucleotides agree with TRBD2. CDR3 length: 16 residues. Unmatched junction bases numbered 7, after V lost 0 bases and J lost 7 bases. CDR1 is LNHNV and CDR2 is YYDKDF in the germline V gene (reference sequence). CDR3 DNA sequence: TGTGCCACCAGCAGAGATCGACTAGCGGGAGTTGGGGAGCAGTACTTC. Protein sequence: CATSRDRLAGVGEQYF.

A few counts support this clone. This chain joins TRBV18 and TRBJ2-7; tentatively, D is TRBD1 (6 bases). Germline CDR1 is KGHSH and CDR2 is LQKENI. CDR3 length: 14 amino acids. V gave up 6 bases and J gave up 6 bases, with 18 bases separating them. CDR3 coding DNA: TGTGCCAGCTCCCCAGGGGCTCTAGACAGCGAGCAGTACTTC. Translation gives CASSPGALDSEQYF.

The CDR3 DNA is TGCGCCAGCAGCGAGCAGGGGGTCCCCTACGAGCAGTACTTC. Amino acid sequence: CASSEQGVPYEQYF. The V call is TRBV5-1, the J call TRBJ2-7; 7 nucleotides agree with TRBD1. The trim removed 4 bases at V and 2 bases at J, leaving 6 bases unmatched. The CDR3 extends over 14 amino acids. Germline CDR1 SGHRS, CDR2 YFSETQ.

The rearrangement joins TRBV9 to TRBJ2-7; the D gene is possibly TRBD1 (5 bases). Germline V gives CDR1 SGDLS, CDR2 YYNGEE. The CDR3 length is 14 residues. The ends were cut back, 1 base at V and 0 bases at J, with 8 bases in the middle. Written as DNA, the CDR3 is TGTGCCAGCAGCGTATGGGGCGGCTCCTACGAGCAGTACTTC. This encodes CASSVWGGSYEQYF. Drawing the rest from reference TRBV9 and TRBJ2-7, the complete variable domain is DSGVTQTPKHLITATGQRVTLRCSPRSGDLSVYWYQQSLDQGLQFLIQYYNGEERAKGNILERFSAQQFPDLHSELNLSSLELGDSALYFCASSVWGGSYEQYFGPGTRLTVT.

The chain recombines TRBV18 with TRBJ2-3; possible D gene TRBD1, 5 bases. The V gene lost 3 bases and the J gene lost 12 bases, with 13 bases spanning the gap. Germline V gives CDR1 KGHSH, CDR2 LQKENI. The CDR3 is 12 residues long. CDR3: CASSPTANFQYF. CDR3 nucleotides: TGTGCCAGCTCACCGACAGCGAATTTTCAGTATTTT.

The V gene is TRBV6-5, the J gene TRBJ2-2; TRBD1 might be the D (5 bases). Germline V gene lookup returns CDR1 MNHEY and CDR2 SVGAGI. Deletions cut 6 bases from V and 7 bases from J, with 18 bases between. CDR3 length: 15 residues. CDR3 loop: CASRRRRDFIGELFF. The CDR3 DNA is TGTGCCAGCAGGAGACGCAGGGATTTCATCGGGGAGCTGTTTTTT.

The gene calls are TRBV27 and TRBJ2-5, with unresolved D. With the DNA end fitting TRBJ2-7 better, the J assignment may be wrong. Germline CDR1 and CDR2: MNHEY and SMNVEV (reference sequence). There are 15 residues in the CDR3. The DNA of the CDR3 is TGTGCCAGCAGTTTAGTGGCGAGCGTACCCTACGAGCAGTACTTC. This sequence encodes CASSLVASVPYEQYF.

This clone appeared a few times. V is TRBV7-2 and J is TRBJ1-2; a possible D gene is TRBD1 (5 bases). The CDR3 has 13 amino acids. Per germline, CDR1 SGHTA and CDR2 FQGNSA. V was cut by 5 bases and J by 2 bases, with 9 bases left in between. Here the CDR3 reads CASSQDTNYGYTF. For the CDR3, the DNA is TGTGCCAGCAGCCAGGACACCAACTATGGCTACACCTTC. Together with reference TRBV7-2 and TRBJ1-2, the CDR3 gives the full variable domain: GAGVSQSPSNKVTEKGKDVELRCDPISGHTALYWYRQSLGQGLEFLIYFQGNSAPDKSGLPSDRFSAERTGGSVSTLTIQRTQQEDSAVYLCASSQDTNYGYTFGSGTRLTVV.

V usage is TRBV4-2 and J usage is TRBJ2-1, with 7 bases matching TRBD2. Germline loops: CDR1 LGHNA, CDR2 YNFKEQ. This CDR3 comprises 16 residues. V was pared by 0 bases and J by 4 bases, with 6 bases of the junction left unmatched. The CDR3 sequence is CASSQDAASGYNEQFF. Written as DNA, the CDR3 is TGTGCCAGCAGCCAAGATGCGGCTAGCGGATACAATGAGCAGTTCTTC.

This clone was detected only a few times. V usage is TRBV28 and J usage is TRBJ1-2; D gene ambiguous. Germline CDR1 is MDHEN and CDR2 is SYDVKM. V was clipped by 3 bases and J by 2 bases, with 13 bases between them. The CDR3 length is 15 residues. CDR3 amino acids: CASSFSLGRNYGYTF. The CDR3 nucleotides read TGTGCCAGCAGTTTCTCCCTGGGGAGAAACTATGGCTACACCTTC.

This clone has just a few counts. This chain links TRBV10-3 with TRBJ2-7; TRBD2 aligns across 8 bases. CDR3 length: 14 amino acids. The germline gives CDR1 ENHRY, CDR2 SYGVKD. The J segment lost 5 bases and the V segment lost 3 bases, leaving 6 bases of the junction unmatched. CDR3 coding DNA: TGTGCCATCAGTGACTACTCGCGGGAGGACGAGCAGTACTTC. Protein: CAISDYSREDEQYF.

This clone was picked up a small number of times. This chain uses TRBV5-1 with TRBJ2-1; 11 positions match TRBD2. Germline V gene sequence: CDR1 SGHRS, CDR2 YFSETQ. CDR3 length equals 14 residues. V dropped 2 bases and J dropped 9; count of bases not matched to a gene: 4. The CDR3, as DNA: TGCGCCAGCAGCTTAACTAGCGGGAGTGTTGAGCAGTTCTTC. It is translated as CASSLTSGSVEQFF.

This chain uses TRBV18 with TRBJ2-7; D might be TRBD2 (5 bases). The V gene lost 0 bases and the J gene lost 5 bases, with 8 bases spanning the gap. This CDR3 region has 13 residues. Germline CDR1 is KGHSH and CDR2 is LQKENI. The CDR3 DNA reads TGTGCCAGCTCACCACCAACGGAGGACGAGCAGTACTTC. This gives the protein CASSPPTEDEQYF.

This clone showed up just once. This chain connects TRBV5-6 to TRBJ1-2; D unresolved. The CDR3 length is 14 residues. Trimming stripped 0 bases from V and 2 bases from J, with 8 bases between. CDR1 and CDR2 (germline): SGHDT, YYEEEE. In DNA, the CDR3 is TGTGCCAGCAGCTTGGTGGCGGCGAACTATGGCTACACCTTC. Encoded protein: CASSLVAANYGYTF.

The genes are TRBV7-2 and TRBJ1-1, with 7 bases identical to TRBD1. The CDR3 is 15 amino acids. Germline lookup yields CDR1 SGHTA and CDR2 FQGNSA. Unmatched junction bases numbered 4, after V lost 3 bases and J lost 0 bases. CDR3 in DNA: TGTGCCAGCAGCTTTTCACAGGGGTTGAACACTGAAGCTTTCTTT. Translating gives CASSFSQGLNTEAFF.

This clone was counted a single time. The chain combines TRBV28 with TRBJ1-2; the D gene is possibly TRBD1 (6 bases). V lost 8 bases and J 0 bases, leaving 22 bases between the germline ends. The CDR3 is made up of 17 amino acids. Germline V lookup: CDR1 MDHEN, CDR2 SYDVKM. CDR3 amino acids: CASESTWGTTPNYGYTF. In DNA, the CDR3 is TGTGCCAGCGAGTCGACCTGGGGGACAACCCCTAACTATGGCTACACCTTC.

The rearrangement joins TRBV2 to TRBJ1-5; no definite D call. Per the germline V gene, CDR1 is SNHLY and CDR2 is FYNNEI. The CDR3 sequence is 12 residues long. With 0 bases removed from V and 5 bases from J, the gap between germline ends came to 2 bases. CDR3 DNA: TGTGCCAGCAGTGAAGCCTATCAGCCCCAGCATTTT. It codes for CASSEAYQPQHF.

This clone was picked up one time. The junction shows a germline mismatch at one end, possibly a read error. V usage is TRBV7-9 and J usage is TRBJ2-1; 9 positions match TRBD2. The CDR3 covers 15 residues. Germline V gene data show CDR1 as SEHNR and CDR2 as FQNEAQ (reference sequence). In DNA form, the CDR3 reads TGTTCCAGCAGGCCCCGGGGCGGGGGGGACAATGAGCAGTTCTTC. It yields the protein CSSRPRGGGDNEQFF.

The V and J genes are TRBV6-6 and TRBJ2-5; tentative D call: TRBD1 (6 bases). The germline V gene encodes CDR1 MNHNY and CDR2 SVGAGI (reference sequence). Trimming left V 0 bases short and J 1 base short, with 9 bases between. The CDR3 totals 15 residues. CDR3 protein: CASSYSNRAQETQYF. CDR3 in DNA: TGTGCCAGCAGTTACTCGAACAGGGCCCAAGAGACCCAGTACTTC.

CDR3 DNA: TGTGCCAGCAGTCTTGACAAGAGCACTGAAGCTTTCTTT. Protein product: CASSLDKSTEAFF. The genes are TRBV16 and TRBJ1-1; no clear D. The germline V gene encodes CDR1 KGHSY and CDR2 FQNENV. The CDR3 is 13 amino acids. V was pared by 6 bases and J by 4 bases, with 12 bases between.

The chain combines TRBV5-1 with TRBJ2-7, with 8 bases aligning to TRBD2. V gave up 7 bases and J gave up 1 base; unmatched junction bases: 13. Germline V gene sequence: CDR1 SGHRS, CDR2 YFSETQ. The CDR3 consists of 16 residues. The CDR3 DNA sequence: TGCGCCAGCGCCTTGGGTGTCGGGGGGGGGTCCTACGAGCAGTACTTC. This codes for CASALGVGGGSYEQYF.

V usage is TRBV7-2 and J usage is TRBJ2-1, with D possibly matching TRBD1 (5 bases). Looked up from germline, CDR1 is SGHTA and CDR2 is FQGNSA. V lost 1 base to trimming and J lost 13 bases, with 17 bases between them. CDR3 size: 14 residues. CDR3 region: CASSLDRSGFHQFF. The CDR3 DNA reads TGTGCCAGCAGCTTAGATAGATCAGGGTTCCATCAGTTCTTC.

J is TRBJ2-7 and V is TRBV18; 11 bases fit TRBD1. The trim removed 3 bases at V and 5 bases at J, leaving 6 bases unmatched. From germline, CDR1 is KGHSH and CDR2 LQKENI. The CDR3 covers 15 residues. CDR3 DNA sequence: TGTGCCAGCTCACCCCAGGGACAGGGGGTAAACGAGCAGTACTTC. Protein sequence: CASSPQGQGVNEQYF.

The rearrangement links TRBV7-2 to TRBJ1-1; D not certain. Trimming took 1 base from V and 8 from J, leaving 11 bases between them. The CDR3 is 13 residues long. CDR1 and CDR2 (germline): SGHTA, FQGNSA. The CDR3 nucleotides read TGTGCCAGCAGCTTAGTCGCGGGCATGGAAGCTTTCTTT. It is translated as CASSLVAGMEAFF.

This sequence joins TRBV29-1 and TRBJ2-1; 8 nucleotides align to TRBD2. This CDR3 is built from 16 residues. The junction had 10 bases not matched to a gene; V was cut back by 1 base and J by 5 bases. CDR1 is SQVTM, CDR2 ANQGSEA, per germline. The DNA of the CDR3 is TGCAGCGTTGAAGTTCTAAGCGGGAGTCCCCACAATGAGCAGTTCTTC. Residues: CSVEVLSGSPHNEQFF.

The rearrangement joins TRBV4-3 to TRBJ1-2; no definite D call. The V gene lost 1 base and the J gene lost 1 base, with 10 bases spanning the gap. Germline loops: CDR1 LGHNA, CDR2 YSLEER. The CDR3 totals 15 residues. The CDR3 loop is CASSQGTALNYGYTF. CDR3 in DNA: TGCGCCAGCAGCCAAGGTACAGCCCTTAACTATGGCTACACCTTC.

Only a few counts were recorded for this clone. V usage is TRBV29-1 and J usage is TRBJ1-1; D remains unclear. The CDR3 has 12 residues. The V gene's germline CDR1 is SQVTM and CDR2 ANQGSEA. Between the trimmed V and J ends, which lost 4 bases and 4 bases, there was a span of 10 bases. The CDR3 protein is CSVARSATEAFF. CDR3 bases: TGCAGCGTTGCGAGGTCGGCCACTGAAGCTTTCTTT.